This TCR beta chain was profiled in a study of blood T cells in healthy people across ages. Findings and caveats of the study: Any conclusive comparison of naive versus antigen-experienced cells was prevented by using unsorted PBMCs.

The second PCR ran roughly 7 to 11 cycles with a sample-barcoded 5' primer and J-beta primers. TCRdb re-analysed the 5' RACE reads in MiXCR, keeping a single row per CDR3 protein. The sample yields about 1,000,000 distinct CDR3 sequences, more than 35% seen once. Staff drew roughly 10 milliliters of peripheral blood from each donor. Whenever a sample was processed, at least 6 million PBMCs were isolated. To note about this clonotype: Its antigen is not known.

This CDR3 has 16 amino acids. Germline CDR1 and CDR2: MDHEN and SYDVKM. V was pared by 6 bases and J by 3 bases, with 21 bases between. This sequence was found in a woman aged 55-75 years in good health. The sequenced sample was blood. The genes are TRBV28 and TRBJ2-7; D possibly matches TRBD1 or TRBD2 (5 bases each). The CDR3 is CASSPRQLEGYYEQYF. Here the CDR3 DNA reads TGTGCCAGCAGCCCCAGACAGCTTGAGGGATACTACGAGCAGTACTTC.